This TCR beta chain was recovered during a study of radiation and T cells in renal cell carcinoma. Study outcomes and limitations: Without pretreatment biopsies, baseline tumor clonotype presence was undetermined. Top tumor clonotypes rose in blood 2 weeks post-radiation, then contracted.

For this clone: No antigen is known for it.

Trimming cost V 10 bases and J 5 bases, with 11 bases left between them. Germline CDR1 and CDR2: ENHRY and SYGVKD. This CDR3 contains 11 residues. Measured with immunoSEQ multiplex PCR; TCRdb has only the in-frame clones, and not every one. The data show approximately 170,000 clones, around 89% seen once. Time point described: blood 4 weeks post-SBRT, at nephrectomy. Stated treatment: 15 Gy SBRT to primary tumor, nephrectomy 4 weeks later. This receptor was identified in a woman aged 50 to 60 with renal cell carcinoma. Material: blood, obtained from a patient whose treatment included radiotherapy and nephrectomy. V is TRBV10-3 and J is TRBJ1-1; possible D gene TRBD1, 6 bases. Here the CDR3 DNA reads TGTGCCACCCGGACAGATACTGAAGCTTTCTTT. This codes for CATRTDTEAFF.